The present T cell receptor beta chain was sequenced within a study of blood T cell repertoires in COVID-19. This CDR3 contains 17 residues. Germline V gives CDR1 MGHDK, CDR2 SYGVNS. V gave up 1 base and J gave up 1 base; unmatched junction bases: 8. Here immunoSEQ multiplex PCR was the method, and the copy in TCRdb shows in-frame clones only, minus some. The repertoire has around 140,000 clones, 65% to 80% of them found once; the top ten carry approximately 2%. The sample comprised peripheral blood. V usage is TRBV25-1 and J usage is TRBJ2-5, with 8 bases aligning to TRBD2. The clonotype comes from a woman aged 55 to 70 with acute or convalescent COVID-19. The CDR3 DNA is TGTGCCAGCAGTGAATCGGAGTGGCGGGGGGCCCAAGAGACCCAGTACTTC. This encodes CASSESEWRGAQETQYF.